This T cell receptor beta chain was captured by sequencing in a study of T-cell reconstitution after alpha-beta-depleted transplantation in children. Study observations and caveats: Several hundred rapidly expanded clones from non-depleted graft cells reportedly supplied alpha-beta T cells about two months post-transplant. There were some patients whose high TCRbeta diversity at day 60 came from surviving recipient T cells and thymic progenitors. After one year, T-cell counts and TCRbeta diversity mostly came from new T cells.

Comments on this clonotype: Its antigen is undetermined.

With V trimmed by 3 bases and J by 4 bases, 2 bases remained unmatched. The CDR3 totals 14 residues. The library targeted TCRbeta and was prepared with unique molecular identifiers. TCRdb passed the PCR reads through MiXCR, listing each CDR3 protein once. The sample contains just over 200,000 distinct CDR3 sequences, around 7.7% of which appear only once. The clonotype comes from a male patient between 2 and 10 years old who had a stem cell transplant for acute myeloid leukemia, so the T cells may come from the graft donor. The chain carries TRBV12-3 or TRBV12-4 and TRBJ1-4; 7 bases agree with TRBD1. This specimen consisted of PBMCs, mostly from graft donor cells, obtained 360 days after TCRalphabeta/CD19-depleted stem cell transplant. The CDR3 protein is CASSLGQINEKLFF. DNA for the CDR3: TGTGCCAGCAGTTTGGGACAGATTAATGAAAAACTGTTTTTT.